This paragraph reports one TCR beta chain. Its antigen remains unidentified. This sample was taken from a study of T cell repertoires in cytomegalovirus infection. Study context: Epitope selection comprised recently identified HLA-C-restricted CMV epitopes and well-studied HLA-B-restricted CMV epitopes. Public TCR beta signature analysis indicated the presence of both CMV infection and matching HLA type.

The CDR3 is 14 residues long. Trimming pared 5 bases from V and 4 bases from J, leaving 14 bases between. The germline V gene has CDR1 MDHEN and CDR2 SYDVKM. TCRdb reprocessed the reads via MiXCR and lists one record per CDR3 protein. The profile covers about 340,000 distinct CDR3 sequences, with 25% to 35% appearing a single time and around 19% taken by the ten largest. Points from the study as a whole: There were carriers of CMV plus the relevant HLA, and cumulative public TCR beta family frequency identified them. Dominating the ex vivo response were TCR beta clonotypes that were CMV-specific and HLA-C-restricted.

The starting material was cultured PBMCs, obtained from culture after CMV antigen stimulation. The J gene is TRBJ1-1, the V gene TRBV28; D perhaps matches TRBD1 (6 bases). The receptor was derived from a human donor in good health (CMV status not recorded). Some clones in this sample may be carry-over from other donors' samples. CDR3 in DNA: TGTGCCAGCAGTCCCCCGGCAGGGGTCACTGAAGCTTTCTTT. It specifies CASSPPAGVTEAFF.